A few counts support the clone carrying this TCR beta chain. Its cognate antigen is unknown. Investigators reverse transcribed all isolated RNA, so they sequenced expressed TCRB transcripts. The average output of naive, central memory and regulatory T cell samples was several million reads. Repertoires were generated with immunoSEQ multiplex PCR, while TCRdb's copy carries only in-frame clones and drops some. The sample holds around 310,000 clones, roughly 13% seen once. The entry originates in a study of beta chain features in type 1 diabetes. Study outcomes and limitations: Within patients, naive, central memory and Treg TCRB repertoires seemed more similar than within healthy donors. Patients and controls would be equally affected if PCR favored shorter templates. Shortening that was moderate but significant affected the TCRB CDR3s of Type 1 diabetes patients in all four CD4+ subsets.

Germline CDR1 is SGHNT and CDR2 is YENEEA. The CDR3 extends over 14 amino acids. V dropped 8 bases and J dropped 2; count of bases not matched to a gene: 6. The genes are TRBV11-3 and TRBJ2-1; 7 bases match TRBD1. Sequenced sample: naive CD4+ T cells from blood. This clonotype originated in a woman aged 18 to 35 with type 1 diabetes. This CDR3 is CASSTGSTYNEQFF. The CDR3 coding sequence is TGTGCCAGCTCGACAGGGTCAACCTACAATGAGCAGTTCTTC.